The 2 T cell receptor beta chains presented below share a single source sample, sequenced in a study of graft-versus-host responses after intestinal transplantation. Sequenced by immunoSEQ multiplex PCR; TCRdb stores in-frame clones only, minus some. This sample carries about 1,800 clones, 88% of them seen once, and the ten largest clones take less than 9%. Processing released intraepithelial and lamina propria lymphocytes from the graft tissue. The sequencing used ileum tissue, collected about 350 days after intestinal transplantation. The origin of the receptors is a human patient who received an intestinal transplant, so some T cells may come from the graft donor.

This chain connects TRBV6-1 to TRBJ1-2, with D hard to call. With 3 bases removed from V and 7 bases from J, the gap between germline ends came to 12 bases. The CDR3 length is 13 residues. From germline, CDR1 is MNHNS and CDR2 SASEGT. CDR3 amino acids: CASSDTRTRGYTF. Written as DNA, the CDR3 is TGTGCCAGCAGTGATACACGGACGCGTGGCTACACCTTC.

This clone was detected only a few times. The CDR3 DNA reads as TGTGCCAGCAGCTTAGTACAGGGAATACGAGAGACCCAGTACTTC. Its translation is CASSLVQGIRETQYF. V usage is TRBV11-2 and J usage is TRBJ2-5, with TRBD1 as a possible D gene (6 bases). This CDR3 spans 15 amino acids. The V and J ends lost 1 base and 4 bases respectively, with 13 bases between them. Germline CDR1 and CDR2: SGHAT and FQNNGV.